This is a list of T cell receptor beta chains from one sample in a study of CD8 T cells in ankylosing spondylitis. MiXCR, run by TCRdb on the 5' RACE reads, gives a single entry per CDR3 protein. The sample carries 200,000 to 300,000 distinct CDR3 sequences, under 12% recorded once. Material: blood, either unsorted or a sorted T cell fraction (not recorded which). The receptors were gathered from a male donor with ankylosing spondylitis or in good health (not recorded which). The CDR3 runs from the conserved cysteine through the conserved F or W. The D gene is left open where the match is weak. Expanded clones get a size class; other rows say once, few or many, or leave the size out.

cdr3_length: 15
j_call: TRBJ2-1
d_call: -
clone_size: many
v_call: TRBV12-3/TRBV12-4
cdr3_aa: CASSSGGGPSNEQFF
cdr3_nt: TGTGCCAGCAGTTCAGGGGGAGGGCCAAGTAATGAGCAGTTCTTC

cdr3_length: 15
j_call: TRBJ2-5
d_call: TRBD2
clone_size: many
v_call: TRBV9
cdr3_aa: CASSDGTSGQETQYF
cdr3_nt: TGTGCCAGCAGCGATGGGACTAGCGGGCAAGAGACCCAGTACTTC

cdr3_length: 11
j_call: TRBJ2-5
d_call: TRBD1
clone_size: many
v_call: TRBV6-5
cdr3_aa: CASSHRGVQYF
cdr3_nt: TGTGCCAGCAGTCACAGGGGTGTCCAGTACTTC

cdr3_length: 14
j_call: TRBJ1-4
d_call: -
clone_size: few
v_call: TRBV27
cdr3_aa: CASRALSRGEKLFF
cdr3_nt: TGTGCCAGCAGAGCATTGAGTAGGGGTGAAAAACTGTTTTTT

cdr3_length: 16
j_call: TRBJ2-2
d_call: TRBD1
clone_size: few
v_call: TRBV15
cdr3_aa: CATSRDRDRDTGELFF
cdr3_nt: TGTGCCACCAGCAGAGATAGGGACAGAGACACCGGGGAGCTGTTTTTT

cdr3_length: 15
j_call: TRBJ2-2
d_call: -
clone_size: -
v_call: TRBV19
cdr3_aa: CASRPQGLETGELFF
cdr3_nt: TGTGCCAGTAGGCCCCAGGGGTTGGAAACCGGGGAGCTGTTTTTT

cdr3_length: 11
j_call: TRBJ1-1
d_call: TRBD1
clone_size: many
v_call: TRBV6-2/TRBV6-3
cdr3_aa: CASSHGTGSFF
cdr3_nt: TGTGCCAGCAGTCACGGGACAGGGAGTTTCTTT

cdr3_length: 15
j_call: TRBJ1-1
d_call: TRBD1
clone_size: many
v_call: TRBV11-2
cdr3_aa: CASSLGQGANTEAFF
cdr3_nt: TGTGCCAGCAGCTTAGGACAGGGGGCAAACACTGAAGCTTTCTTT

cdr3_length: 12
j_call: TRBJ2-7
d_call: -
clone_size: -
v_call: TRBV6-4
cdr3_aa: CASSDSMGEQYF
cdr3_nt: TGTGCCAGCAGTGACTCGATGGGCGAGCAGTACTTC

cdr3_length: 13
j_call: TRBJ2-5
d_call: TRBD1
clone_size: many
v_call: TRBV6-1
cdr3_aa: CASRPGQQETQYF
cdr3_nt: TGTGCCAGCAGGCCGGGACAGCAAGAGACCCAGTACTTC

cdr3_length: 13
j_call: TRBJ2-7
d_call: -
clone_size: many
v_call: TRBV5-1
cdr3_aa: CASSSGTLYEQYF
cdr3_nt: TGCGCCAGCAGCTCCGGGACCTTGTACGAGCAGTACTTC

cdr3_length: 13
j_call: TRBJ1-4
d_call: -
clone_size: -
v_call: TRBV11-2
cdr3_aa: CASRSRGNEKLFF
cdr3_nt: TGTGCCAGCCGCTCCAGAGGAAATGAAAAACTGTTTTTT

cdr3_length: 16
j_call: TRBJ2-3
d_call: -
clone_size: few
v_call: TRBV4-2
cdr3_aa: CASSQGGLLFSDTQYF
cdr3_nt: TGTGCCAGCAGCCAAGGGGGACTTCTTTTCTCGGATACGCAGTATTTT

cdr3_length: 13
j_call: TRBJ1-1
d_call: TRBD1
clone_size: many
v_call: TRBV6-1
cdr3_aa: CASAGRGEQGAFF
cdr3_nt: TGTGCTTCAGCAGGGAGGGGGGAACAGGGGGCTTTCTTT

cdr3_length: 14
j_call: TRBJ2-3
d_call: TRBD2
clone_size: -
v_call: TRBV7-9
cdr3_aa: CASSSREGADTQYF
cdr3_nt: TGTGCCAGCAGCTCCCGGGAGGGCGCAGATACGCAGTATTTT

cdr3_length: 14
j_call: TRBJ2-5
d_call: TRBD1
clone_size: few
v_call: TRBV11-2
cdr3_aa: CASRPTGGQETQYF
cdr3_nt: TGTGCCAGCAGGCCGACAGGGGGGCAAGAGACCCAGTACTTC

cdr3_length: 13
j_call: TRBJ2-5
d_call: -
clone_size: many
v_call: TRBV7-2
cdr3_aa: CASSLGHRETQYF
cdr3_nt: TGTGCCAGCAGCTTGGGACACCGAGAGACCCAGTACTTC

cdr3_length: 16
j_call: TRBJ2-5
d_call: TRBD2
clone_size: many
v_call: TRBV20-1
cdr3_aa: CSVTTGTSGRRETQYF
cdr3_nt: TGCAGTGTCACAACCGGGACTAGCGGGAGGAGGGAGACCCAGTACTTC

cdr3_length: 12
j_call: TRBJ1-1
d_call: TRBD1
clone_size: many
v_call: TRBV29-1
cdr3_aa: CSGGTENTEAFF
cdr3_nt: TGCAGCGGTGGGACAGAGAACACTGAAGCTTTCTTT

cdr3_length: 15
j_call: TRBJ1-4
d_call: -
clone_size: many
v_call: TRBV7-9
cdr3_aa: CASSPGFLGAEKLFF
cdr3_nt: TGTGCCAGCAGCCCCGGCTTCCTCGGGGCTGAAAAACTGTTTTTT

cdr3_length: 13
j_call: TRBJ1-2
d_call: TRBD1
clone_size: few
v_call: TRBV29-1
cdr3_aa: CSISGTGEDGYTF
cdr3_nt: TGCAGCATCTCCGGGACAGGGGAAGATGGCTACACCTTC

cdr3_length: 14
j_call: TRBJ2-1
d_call: TRBD2
clone_size: many
v_call: TRBV9
cdr3_aa: CASSVGASGNEQFF
cdr3_nt: TGTGCCAGCAGCGTAGGGGCTAGCGGCAATGAGCAGTTCTTC

cdr3_length: 16
j_call: TRBJ2-5
d_call: -
clone_size: many
v_call: TRBV7-8
cdr3_aa: CASSLGGFETWGAQYF
cdr3_nt: TGTGCCAGCAGCTTAGGGGGTTTCGAGACGTGGGGGGCCCAGTACTTC

cdr3_length: 14
j_call: TRBJ2-4
d_call: TRBD1
clone_size: many
v_call: TRBV12-3/TRBV12-4
cdr3_aa: CASGQGSAKNIQYF
cdr3_nt: TGTGCCAGCGGACAGGGGTCTGCCAAAAACATTCAGTACTTC

cdr3_length: 15
j_call: TRBJ1-5
d_call: -
clone_size: many
v_call: TRBV6-2/TRBV6-3
cdr3_aa: CASSYRGVGNQPQHF
cdr3_nt: TGTGCCAGCAGTTACAGGGGTGTCGGCAATCAGCCCCAGCATTTT

cdr3_length: 15
j_call: TRBJ1-1
d_call: TRBD1
clone_size: few
v_call: TRBV7-9
cdr3_aa: CASSASDRGGTEAFF
cdr3_nt: TGTGCCAGCAGCGCTTCGGACAGGGGTGGAACTGAAGCTTTCTTT

cdr3_length: 15
j_call: TRBJ2-1
d_call: TRBD2
clone_size: few
v_call: TRBV7-2
cdr3_aa: CASSLTSGDHNEQFF
cdr3_nt: TGTGCCAGCAGCCTCACTAGCGGGGATCACAATGAGCAGTTCTTC

cdr3_length: 16
j_call: TRBJ1-5
d_call: -
clone_size: -
v_call: TRBV18
cdr3_aa: CASSFGIGGLRQPQHF
cdr3_nt: TGTGCCAGCTCATTCGGCATTGGAGGGTTGCGGCAGCCCCAGCATTTT

cdr3_length: 17
j_call: TRBJ2-2
d_call: -
clone_size: many
v_call: TRBV5-1
cdr3_aa: CASSPQSTGINTGELFF
cdr3_nt: TGCGCCAGCAGCCCCCAATCGACGGGGATCAACACCGGGGAGCTGTTTTTT

cdr3_length: 11
j_call: TRBJ1-2
d_call: -
clone_size: many
v_call: TRBV20-1
cdr3_aa: CSASYGVGYTF
cdr3_nt: TGCAGTGCTAGTTACGGGGTCGGCTACACCTTC

cdr3_length: 15
j_call: TRBJ2-3
d_call: -
clone_size: many
v_call: TRBV11-2
cdr3_aa: CASSLVWQPTDTQYF
cdr3_nt: TGTGCCAGCAGCTTAGTTTGGCAGCCCACAGATACGCAGTATTTT

cdr3_length: 16
j_call: TRBJ2-7
d_call: TRBD1
clone_size: -
v_call: TRBV10-3
cdr3_aa: CAISDHEDRAYYEQYF
cdr3_nt: TGTGCCATCAGTGATCATGAGGACAGGGCATACTACGAGCAGTACTTC

cdr3_length: 16
j_call: TRBJ1-1
d_call: -
clone_size: many
v_call: TRBV4-1
cdr3_aa: CASRFFPGERKTEAFF
cdr3_nt: TGCGCCAGCAGGTTCTTCCCCGGGGAGAGGAAGACTGAAGCTTTCTTT

cdr3_length: 15
j_call: TRBJ2-3
d_call: TRBD1
clone_size: many
v_call: TRBV10-3
cdr3_aa: CAIESGGRSTDTQYF
cdr3_nt: TGTGCCATAGAATCAGGGGGCCGGAGCACAGATACGCAGTATTTT

cdr3_length: 15
j_call: TRBJ2-3
d_call: -
clone_size: many
v_call: TRBV7-2
cdr3_aa: CASSLVPGSTDTQYF
cdr3_nt: TGTGCCAGCAGCTTAGTTCCGGGGAGTACAGATACGCAGTATTTT

cdr3_length: 14
j_call: TRBJ1-5
d_call: -
clone_size: -
v_call: TRBV6-1
cdr3_aa: CASSGAREGQPQHF
cdr3_nt: TGTGCCAGCAGTGGGGCCCGGGAGGGTCAGCCCCAGCATTTT

cdr3_length: 17
j_call: TRBJ1-4
d_call: -
clone_size: many
v_call: TRBV7-6
cdr3_aa: CASSPGLTYATNEKLFF
cdr3_nt: TGTGCCAGCAGTCCGGGACTGACTTATGCAACTAATGAAAAACTGTTTTTT

cdr3_length: 15
j_call: TRBJ2-3
d_call: TRBD1
clone_size: many
v_call: TRBV5-1
cdr3_aa: CASSLEDRGTDTQYF
cdr3_nt: TGCGCCAGCAGCTTAGAGGACAGGGGCACAGATACGCAGTATTTT

cdr3_length: 20
j_call: TRBJ2-1
d_call: TRBD2
clone_size: many
v_call: TRBV6-2/TRBV6-3
cdr3_aa: CASSYSLREGHSSSYNEQFF
cdr3_nt: TGTGCCAGCAGTTACTCGTTGCGGGAGGGCCACAGCAGCTCCTACAATGAGCAGTTCTTC

cdr3_length: 14
j_call: TRBJ2-7
d_call: -
clone_size: many
v_call: TRBV10-3
cdr3_aa: CAISAFDRSYEQYF
cdr3_nt: TGTGCCATCAGTGCCTTTGACAGGTCCTACGAGCAGTACTTC

cdr3_length: 12
j_call: TRBJ2-5
d_call: -
clone_size: many
v_call: TRBV11-1
cdr3_aa: CASSPRAETQYF
cdr3_nt: TGTGCCAGCAGCCCCCGGGCAGAGACCCAGTACTTC

cdr3_length: 16
j_call: TRBJ1-1
d_call: -
clone_size: many
v_call: TRBV6-5
cdr3_aa: CASSYSGHGGNTEAFF
cdr3_nt: TGTGCCAGCAGTTACTCAGGACACGGGGGGAACACTGAAGCTTTCTTT

cdr3_length: 13
j_call: TRBJ1-1
d_call: -
clone_size: many
v_call: TRBV12-3/TRBV12-4
cdr3_aa: CASSLAQGSEAFF
cdr3_nt: TGTGCCAGCAGTTTAGCTCAGGGCTCAGAAGCTTTCTTT

cdr3_length: 13
j_call: TRBJ1-1
d_call: TRBD1
clone_size: -
v_call: TRBV10-3
cdr3_aa: CAIKGQGGTEAFF
cdr3_nt: TGTGCCATCAAAGGACAGGGGGGAACTGAAGCTTTCTTT

cdr3_length: 16
j_call: TRBJ2-7
d_call: TRBD1
clone_size: many
v_call: TRBV20-1
cdr3_aa: CSARDHKGQGPYEQYF
cdr3_nt: TGCAGTGCTAGAGATCATAAGGGACAGGGTCCCTACGAGCAGTACTTC

cdr3_length: 13
j_call: TRBJ1-5
d_call: -
clone_size: -
v_call: TRBV27
cdr3_aa: CASSFSGAQPQHF
cdr3_nt: TGTGCCAGCAGTTTCTCAGGGGCCCAGCCCCAGCATTTT

cdr3_length: 14
j_call: TRBJ1-6
d_call: -
clone_size: many
v_call: TRBV20-1
cdr3_aa: CSARGFGNNSPLHF
cdr3_nt: TGCAGTGCTAGGGGGTTTGGGAATAATTCACCCCTCCACTTT

cdr3_length: 14
j_call: TRBJ2-1
d_call: -
clone_size: many
v_call: TRBV5-1
cdr3_aa: CASSLALPRNEQFF
cdr3_nt: TGCGCCAGCAGCTTGGCGCTGCCTCGCAATGAGCAGTTCTTC

cdr3_length: 14
j_call: TRBJ2-2
d_call: TRBD1
clone_size: -
v_call: TRBV11-3
cdr3_aa: CASSPPQGTGELFF
cdr3_nt: TGTGCCAGCAGCCCCCCACAGGGGACCGGGGAGCTGTTTTTT

cdr3_length: 14
j_call: TRBJ2-3
d_call: -
clone_size: many
v_call: TRBV16
cdr3_aa: CASSQKPRADTQYF
cdr3_nt: TGTGCCAGCAGCCAGAAACCGAGGGCAGATACGCAGTATTTT

cdr3_length: 15
j_call: TRBJ2-3
d_call: TRBD2
clone_size: many
v_call: TRBV20-1
cdr3_aa: CSARGPMTSADTQYF
cdr3_nt: TGCAGTGCTAGAGGCCCAATGACTAGCGCAGATACGCAGTATTTT

cdr3_length: 14
j_call: TRBJ2-6
d_call: TRBD1
clone_size: -
v_call: TRBV12-3/TRBV12-4
cdr3_aa: CASRGQAGANVLTF
cdr3_nt: TGTGCCAGCAGGGGACAGGCCGGGGCCAACGTCCTGACTTTC

cdr3_length: 15
j_call: TRBJ1-4
d_call: -
clone_size: many
v_call: TRBV20-1
cdr3_aa: CSARPNRDAHEKLFF
cdr3_nt: TGCAGTGCTAGACCAAACCGGGACGCCCATGAAAAACTGTTTTTT

cdr3_length: 15
j_call: TRBJ2-5
d_call: -
clone_size: -
v_call: TRBV11-3
cdr3_aa: CASCCVGGRGETQYF
cdr3_nt: TGTGCCAGCTGCTGTGTGGGGGGGCGCGGGGAGACCCAGTACTTC

cdr3_length: 15
j_call: TRBJ2-7
d_call: -
clone_size: many
v_call: TRBV4-1
cdr3_aa: CASSQDGGTLREQYF
cdr3_nt: TGCGCCAGCAGCCAAGATGGAGGGACCCTCCGCGAGCAGTACTTC

cdr3_length: 16
j_call: TRBJ1-5
d_call: -
clone_size: few
v_call: TRBV4-2
cdr3_aa: CASSDPSGSMNQPQHF
cdr3_nt: TGTGCCAGCAGCGACCCTTCGGGATCTATGAATCAGCCCCAGCATTTT

cdr3_length: 14
j_call: TRBJ2-3
d_call: -
clone_size: many
v_call: TRBV7-2
cdr3_aa: CASSLTPGTDTQYF
cdr3_nt: TGTGCCAGCAGCTTAACCCCCGGCACAGATACGCAGTATTTT